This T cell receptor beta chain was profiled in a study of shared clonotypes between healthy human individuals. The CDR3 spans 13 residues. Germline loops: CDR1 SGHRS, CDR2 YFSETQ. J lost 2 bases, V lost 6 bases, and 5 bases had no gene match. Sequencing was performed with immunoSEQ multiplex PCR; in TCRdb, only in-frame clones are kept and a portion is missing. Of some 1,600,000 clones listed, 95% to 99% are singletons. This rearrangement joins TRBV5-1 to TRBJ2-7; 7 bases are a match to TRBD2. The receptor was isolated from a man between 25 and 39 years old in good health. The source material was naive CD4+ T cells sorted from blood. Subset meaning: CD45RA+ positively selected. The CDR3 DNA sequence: TGCGCCAGCAAACGGGAGGATACCTACGAGCAGTACTTC. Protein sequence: CASKREDTYEQYF.